The next 24 T cell receptor beta chains were all read from a single sample in a study of control samples from healthy donors and cancer patients (dated by TCRdb to 2019 to 2021). Library preparation used the immunoSEQ multiplex PCR assay. Entries here come from immuneACCESS through TCRdb and include only in-frame sequences with V and J called. Some clones fail to appear in such tables; in the studies checked, an unresolved V gene covers under half of the shortfall, and the cause of the remainder is unknown. Here the sample has around 120,000 clones; over 90% occur a single time. The top ten clonotypes cover about 2.8% of the sample. Material: blood. The receptor source for this set is a man aged 25-45 years in good health.

This clone was seen a handful of times. V gene TRBV6-4 combines with J gene TRBJ2-7; the D gene is possibly TRBD1 (6 bases). Germline assignment: CDR1 MRHNA and CDR2 SNTAGT. V shed 1 base and J shed 3 bases, with 13 bases lying between them. The CDR3 totals 15 residues. The CDR3 loop reads CASSDFPGVSYEQYV. The CDR3 DNA sequence: TGTGCCAGCAGTGACTTCCCAGGGGTTAGCTACGAGCAGTACGTC.

CDR3 residues: CSASFGQGSTDTQYF. The DNA of the CDR3 is TGCAGTGCTAGTTTCGGACAGGGAAGCACAGATACGCAGTATTTT. The genes are TRBV20-1 and TRBJ2-3, with TRBD1 matching 8 bases. Germline V gene lookup returns CDR1 DFQATT and CDR2 SNEGSKA (reference sequence). The trim removed 3 bases at V and 0 bases at J, leaving 5 bases unmatched. The CDR3 contains 15 residues.

This sequence joins TRBV19 and TRBJ2-7; D is uncertain. From germline, CDR1 is LNHDA and CDR2 SQIVND (reference sequence). Between the trimmed V and J ends, which lost 4 bases and 2 bases, there was a span of 6 bases. The CDR3 is made up of 12 amino acids. The CDR3 here is CASSNTAYEQYF. The CDR3 DNA reads as TGTGCCAGTAGTAATACAGCCTACGAGCAGTACTTC.

This chain uses TRBV10-1 with TRBJ2-1, with 7 bases identical to TRBD2. Looked up from germline, CDR1 is WNHNN and CDR2 is SYGVQD (reference sequence). After removal of 5 bases from V and 0 bases from J, the junction contained 4 bases not matched to a gene. This CDR3 is 15 amino acids long. CDR3 protein: CASSPAGSSYNEQFF. In DNA, the CDR3 is TGCGCCAGCAGTCCAGCGGGGAGCTCCTACAATGAGCAGTTCTTC.

This sequence joins TRBV5-1 and TRBJ2-7; a weak D match, TRBD1 (6 bases). Trimming left V 1 base short and J 4 bases short, with 9 bases between. This CDR3 has 13 residues. Germline CDR1 is SGHRS and CDR2 is YFSETQ. The CDR3 nucleotides are TGCGCCAGCAGCTTGAGGGGGTTTTACGAGCAGTACTTC. It codes for CASSLRGFYEQYF. The full variable domain, completed using reference TRBV5-1 and TRBJ2-7, is KAGVTQTPRYLIKTRGQQVTLSCSPISGHRSVSWYQQTPGQGLQFLFEYFSETQRNKGNFPGRFSGRQFSNSRSEMNVSTLELGDSALYLCASSLRGFYEQYFGPGTRLTVT.

DNA for the CDR3: TGTGCCAGTAGGACAGGGGCCGCAACTAATGAAAAACTGTTTTTT. As protein: CASRTGAATNEKLFF. The V gene is TRBV19, the J gene TRBJ1-4, with 8 bases that match TRBD1. V dropped 6 bases and J dropped 0; count of bases not matched to a gene: 3. Germline V lookup: CDR1 LNHDA, CDR2 SQIVND (reference sequence). The CDR3 runs to 15 residues.

This chain links TRBV13 with TRBJ1-1; 7 nucleotides agree with TRBD1. V trimming: 5 bases; J trimming: 5 bases; junction bases outside the gene matches: 2. CDR1 is PRHDT and CDR2 is FYEKMQ in the germline V gene (reference sequence). This CDR3 is 12 amino acids long. The CDR3: CASSKQGTEAFF. CDR3 nucleotide sequence: TGTGCCAGCAGCAAACAGGGGACTGAAGCTTTCTTT. The complete variable domain, with remaining parts taken from reference TRBV13 and TRBJ1-1, reads AAGVIQSPRHLIKEKRETATLKCYPIPRHDTVYWYQQGPGQDPQFLISFYEKMQSDKGSIPDRFSAQQFSDYHSELNMSSLELGDSALYFCASSKQGTEAFFGQGTRLTVV.

This clone came up a few times. The genes are TRBV20-1 and TRBJ1-1; 8 bases are a match to TRBD1. J lost 5 bases, V lost 3 bases, and 8 bases had no gene match. The CDR3 covers 14 residues. Germline V gene lookup returns CDR1 DFQATT and CDR2 SNEGSKA (reference sequence). The CDR3 DNA sequence: TGCAGTGCTAGTACGGGACAGGAATGGACTGAAGCTTTCTTT. Translation: CSASTGQEWTEAFF.

This clone was counted only a few times. The identical CDR3 is also encoded by other nucleotide sequences in the sample. The V gene is TRBV7-9, the J gene TRBJ1-1; no reliable D call. The CDR3 consists of 11 residues. Germline values: CDR1 SEHNR, CDR2 FQNEAQ (reference sequence). Trimming cost V 5 bases and J 3 bases, with 4 bases left between them. The CDR3 sequence is CASSLYTEAFF. The CDR3, as DNA: TGTGCCAGCAGCCTTTACACTGAAGCTTTCTTT.

This chain uses TRBV2 with TRBJ1-6; 7 positions agree with TRBD1. Trimming at V came to 1 base and at J to 7 bases, leaving 4 bases not matched to a gene. Germline-derived CDR1 and CDR2 are SNHLY and FYNNEI. This CDR3 contains 15 residues. The CDR3 here is CASSEDRGGNSPLHF. The CDR3 DNA sequence: TGTGCCAGCAGTGAAGACAGGGGTGGCAATTCACCCCTCCACTTT.

The chain joins TRBV6-7 to TRBJ1-1, with TRBD1 identical over 9 bases. TRBV6-7 is annotated as an ORF whose role is uncertain. The V gene end was trimmed by 6 bases and the J gene end by 1 base; junction bases not matched to a gene: 9. This CDR3 comprises 16 residues. In DNA, the CDR3 is TGTGCCAGCAGACTACAGGGGGCCTACCGGAACACTGAAGCTTTCTTT. Its translation: CASRLQGAYRNTEAFF.

J is TRBJ2-3 and V is TRBV6-5; D gene unclear. The length of the CDR3 is 12 residues. CDR1 MNHEY and CDR2 SVGAGI come from the germline V gene. The V gene lost 5 bases and the J gene lost 6 bases, with 9 bases spanning the gap. CDR3 bases: TGTGCCAGCAGTCCCGTGGGGGATACGCAGTATTTT. This gives the protein CASSPVGDTQYF.

The J gene is TRBJ1-4, the V gene TRBV7-7; possibly TRBD1 for D (6 bases). This CDR3 is built from 13 residues. CDR1 SSHAT and CDR2 FNYEAQ come from the germline V gene (reference sequence). With 9 bases removed from V and 6 bases from J, the gap between germline ends came to 14 bases. As DNA, the CDR3 is TGTGCCAGTAAGACAGGAACCTATGAAAAACTGTTTTTT. It translates to CASKTGTYEKLFF. The whole variable domain, remainder taken from reference TRBV7-7 and TRBJ1-4, is GAGVSQSPRYKVTKRGQDVTLRCDPISSHATLYWYQQALGQGPEFLTYFNYEAQPDKSGLPSDRFSAERPEGSISTLTIQRTEQRDSAMYRCASKTGTYEKLFFGSGTQLSVL.

The rearrangement links TRBV27 to TRBJ1-2; 8 bases fit TRBD1. J was trimmed by 1 base and V by 5 bases; bases with no gene match: 3. Germline assignment: CDR1 MNHEY and CDR2 SMNVEV (reference sequence). CDR3 size: 14 residues. In nucleotides, the CDR3 is TGTGCCAGCAGTCCGGGACAGGATAACTATGGCTACACCTTC. It encodes CASSPGQDNYGYTF.

Of note for this clone: The same CDR3 also results from other DNA sequences found in this sample. CDR3 nucleotide sequence: TGTGCCAGCAGCGTTGGCGGGACCGAAGCTTTCTTT. The encoded protein is CASSVGGTEAFF. The V call is TRBV9, the J call TRBJ1-1; tentative D call: TRBD1 (5 bases). Germline V CDR1 and CDR2: SGDLS, YYNGEE. V lost 2 bases, J lost 8 bases, and 10 bases lay in between. CDR3 length equals 12 residues.

The V call is TRBV7-8, the J call TRBJ2-1; 9 positions agree with TRBD1. Germline lookup yields CDR1 SGHVS and CDR2 FQNEAQ. The length of the CDR3 is 16 residues. V lost 0 bases to trimming and J lost 4 bases; unmatched junction nucleotides: 4. The CDR3: CASSLAQGQGYNEQFF. The CDR3 bases are TGTGCCAGCAGCTTAGCCCAGGGACAGGGATACAATGAGCAGTTCTTC. Complete variable domain (other parts from reference TRBV7-8 and TRBJ2-1): GAGVSQSPRYKVAKRGQDVALRCDPISGHVSLFWYQQALGQGPEFLTYFQNEAQLDKSGLPSDRFFAERPEGSVSTLKIQRTQQEDSAVYLCASSLAQGQGYNEQFFGPGTRLTVL.

V gene TRBV6-4 combines with J gene TRBJ2-1, with TRBD2 identical over 9 bases. CDR1 and CDR2 from the germline V gene are MRHNA and SNTAGT. The CDR3 has 16 amino acids. J was trimmed by 6 bases and V by 7 bases; bases with no gene match: 13. The CDR3, as DNA: TGTGCCAGCACCCGCGGTCAGCAGCGGGGGGCCAATGAGCAGTTCTTC. It yields the protein CASTRGQQRGANEQFF.

This chain joins TRBV9 and TRBJ2-1, with D perhaps TRBD1 (6 bases). CDR1 and CDR2 (germline): SGDLS, YYNGEE. This CDR3 region has 15 residues. Deletions cut 4 bases from V and 5 bases from J, with 16 bases between. CDR3 loop: CASSPGQLFNNEQFF. CDR3 sequence (DNA): TGTGCCAGCAGCCCAGGACAGCTCTTTAACAATGAGCAGTTCTTC. The variable domain in full, completed from reference TRBV9 and TRBJ2-1, reads DSGVTQTPKHLITATGQRVTLRCSPRSGDLSVYWYQQSLDQGLQFLIQYYNGEERAKGNILERFSAQQFPDLHSELNLSSLELGDSALYFCASSPGQLFNNEQFFGPGTRLTVL.

This rearrangement joins TRBV10-3 to TRBJ1-2, with D perhaps matching TRBD1 (5 bases). This CDR3 is built from 12 residues. The V gene lost 6 bases and the J gene lost 7 bases, with 12 bases spanning the gap. The germline V gene encodes CDR1 ENHRY and CDR2 SYGVKD. CDR3 amino acids: CAISERDRGYTF. CDR3 sequence (DNA): TGTGCCATCAGCGAACGGGACCGTGGCTACACCTTC.

This chain connects TRBV12-5 to TRBJ1-3, with D possibly TRBD1 on 5 matching bases. The V end lost 7 bases, the J end lost 0 bases, and 16 bases lay between the germline ends. This CDR3 has 16 amino acids. Germline V gene data show CDR1 as LGHNT and CDR2 as FRNRAP. Here the CDR3 DNA reads TGTGCTAGTGATAACAGGAGGGCAGACTCTGGAAACACCATATATTTT. Encoded protein: CASDNRRADSGNTIYF.

The chain links TRBV7-9 to TRBJ2-5; D not resolved. The germline V gene has CDR1 SEHNR and CDR2 FQNEAQ (reference sequence). The CDR3 runs 12 residues. V was clipped by 5 bases and J by 4 bases, with 8 bases between them. CDR3 amino acids: CASSPEGETQYF. The CDR3 DNA is TGTGCCAGCAGCCCGGAAGGAGAGACCCAGTACTTC.

This clone is a singleton in its sample. The V call is TRBV9, the J call TRBJ1-2; TRBD1 aligns across 7 bases. The CDR3 runs to 18 residues. CDR1 SGDLS and CDR2 YYNGEE come from the germline V gene. Trimming cost V 3 bases and J 4 bases; bases outside gene matches: 18. CDR3 nucleotide sequence: TGTGCCAGCAGCGAGGGTGAGGGGGCCTTTTATCGTACCTATGGCTACACCTTC. It specifies CASSEGEGAFYRTYGYTF. Combining the CDR3 with reference TRBV9 and TRBJ1-2 gives the whole variable domain DSGVTQTPKHLITATGQRVTLRCSPRSGDLSVYWYQQSLDQGLQFLIQYYNGEERAKGNILERFSAQQFPDLHSELNLSSLELGDSALYFCASSEGEGAFYRTYGYTFGSGTRLTVV.

CDR3 sequence: CASSSHTGELFF. The CDR3 DNA is TGTGCCAGCAGTTCACACACCGGGGAGCTGTTTTTT. V is TRBV28 and J is TRBJ2-2, with D unresolved. Trimming stripped 4 bases from V and 3 bases from J, with 3 bases between. In germline, CDR1 is MDHEN, CDR2 SYDVKM. The CDR3 covers 12 residues.

This rearrangement joins TRBV9 to TRBJ1-1; the D gene is possibly TRBD1 (5 bases). Germline V lookup: CDR1 SGDLS, CDR2 YYNGEE. CDR3 length equals 14 residues. V was cut by 4 bases and J by 5 bases, with 15 bases left in between. The CDR3 loop reads CASSQAMGGTEAFF. CDR3 DNA: TGTGCCAGCAGCCAAGCCATGGGGGGAACTGAAGCTTTCTTT.